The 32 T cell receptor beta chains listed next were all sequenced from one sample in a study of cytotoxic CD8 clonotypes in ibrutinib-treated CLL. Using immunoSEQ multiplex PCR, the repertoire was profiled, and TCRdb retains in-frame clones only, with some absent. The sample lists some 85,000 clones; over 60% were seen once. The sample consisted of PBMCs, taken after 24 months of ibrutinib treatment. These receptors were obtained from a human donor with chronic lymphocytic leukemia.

The CDR3 DNA follows: TGTGCCAGCAGCTCTCTAGCGGCCCAAGAGACCCAGTACTTC. This codes for CASSSLAAQETQYF. V usage is TRBV7-2 and J usage is TRBJ2-5, with 7 bases that match TRBD2. With 4 bases clipped from V and 1 base from J, the junction kept 3 bases outside the gene matches. The CDR3 is 14 amino acids. Germline V CDR1 and CDR2: SGHTA, FQGNSA.

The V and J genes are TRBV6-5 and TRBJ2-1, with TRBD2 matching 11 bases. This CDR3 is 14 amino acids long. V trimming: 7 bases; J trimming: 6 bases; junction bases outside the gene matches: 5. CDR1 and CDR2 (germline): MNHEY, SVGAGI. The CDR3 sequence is CASTRLAGTNEQFF. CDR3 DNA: TGTGCCAGCACTCGACTAGCGGGGACCAATGAGCAGTTCTTC.

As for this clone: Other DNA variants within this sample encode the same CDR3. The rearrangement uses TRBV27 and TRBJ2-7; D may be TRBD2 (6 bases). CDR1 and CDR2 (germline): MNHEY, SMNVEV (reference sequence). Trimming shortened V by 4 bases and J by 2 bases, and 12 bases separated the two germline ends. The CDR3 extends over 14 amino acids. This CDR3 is CASSSAGPAYEQYF. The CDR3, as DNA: TGTGCCAGCAGTTCGGCGGGGCCCGCCTACGAGCAGTACTTC.

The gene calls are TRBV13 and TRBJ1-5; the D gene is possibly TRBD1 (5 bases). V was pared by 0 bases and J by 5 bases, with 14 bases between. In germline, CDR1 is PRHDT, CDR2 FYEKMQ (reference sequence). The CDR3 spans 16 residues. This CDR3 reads CASSLGWGGRDQPQHF. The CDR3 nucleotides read TGTGCCAGCAGCTTAGGATGGGGGGGAAGAGATCAGCCCCAGCATTTT.

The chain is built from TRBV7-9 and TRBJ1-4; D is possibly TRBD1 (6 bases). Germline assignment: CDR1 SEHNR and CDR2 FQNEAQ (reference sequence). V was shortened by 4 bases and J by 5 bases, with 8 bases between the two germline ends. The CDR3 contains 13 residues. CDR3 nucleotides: TGTGCCAGCAGCTGGACAGAGAATGAAAAACTGTTTTTT. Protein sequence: CASSWTENEKLFF.

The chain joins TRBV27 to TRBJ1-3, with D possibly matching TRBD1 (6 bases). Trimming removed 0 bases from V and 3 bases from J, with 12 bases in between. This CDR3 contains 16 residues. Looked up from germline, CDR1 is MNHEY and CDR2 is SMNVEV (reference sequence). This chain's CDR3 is CASSLSAGVFGNTIYF. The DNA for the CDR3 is TGTGCCAGCAGTTTATCGGCAGGGGTGTTTGGAAACACCATATATTTT.

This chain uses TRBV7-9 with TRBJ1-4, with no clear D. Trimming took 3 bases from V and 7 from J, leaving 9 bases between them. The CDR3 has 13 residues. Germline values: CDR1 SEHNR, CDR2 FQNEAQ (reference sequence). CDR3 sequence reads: CASSFPVSEKLFF. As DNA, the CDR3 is TGTGCCAGCAGCTTTCCAGTATCTGAAAAACTGTTTTTT.

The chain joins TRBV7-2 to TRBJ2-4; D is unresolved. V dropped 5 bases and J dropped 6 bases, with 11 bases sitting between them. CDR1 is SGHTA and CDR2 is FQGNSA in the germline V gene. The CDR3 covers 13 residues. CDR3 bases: TGTGCCAGCAGCCGGGCCCTCGGAAACATTCAGTACTTC. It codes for CASSRALGNIQYF.

The CDR3 nucleotides are TGTGCCAGCAGCTTGGGGGACGGCCTGCCAAATCAGCCCCAGCATTTT. Translated, it gives CASSLGDGLPNQPQHF. V gene TRBV5-8 combines with J gene TRBJ1-5; D might be TRBD1 (5 bases). The V gene's germline CDR1 is SGHTS and CDR2 YDEGEE. The CDR3 runs 16 residues. The V gene lost 0 bases and the J gene lost 4 bases, with 14 bases spanning the gap.

The CDR3 loop is CASSGTSSYYEQYF. Here the CDR3 DNA reads TGTGCCAGTAGCGGGACTAGCAGTTACTACGAGCAGTACTTC. The gene calls are TRBV19 and TRBJ2-7; the match to TRBD2 covers 9 bases. The CDR3 contains 14 residues. The ends lost 6 bases at V and 3 bases at J; junction bases unmatched: 6. Germline values: CDR1 LNHDA, CDR2 SQIVND (reference sequence).

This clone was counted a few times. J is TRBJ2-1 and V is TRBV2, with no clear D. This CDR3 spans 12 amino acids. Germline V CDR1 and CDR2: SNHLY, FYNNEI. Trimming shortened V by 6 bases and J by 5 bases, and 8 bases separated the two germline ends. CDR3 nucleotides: TGTGCCAGCAGGGACGGACACAATGAGCAGTTCTTC. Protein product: CASRDGHNEQFF.

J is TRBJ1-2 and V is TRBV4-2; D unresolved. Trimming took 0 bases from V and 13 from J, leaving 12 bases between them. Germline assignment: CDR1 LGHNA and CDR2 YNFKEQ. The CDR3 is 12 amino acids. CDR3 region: CASSQDTAPRTF. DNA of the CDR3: TGTGCCAGCAGCCAAGATACGGCCCCCCGCACCTTC.

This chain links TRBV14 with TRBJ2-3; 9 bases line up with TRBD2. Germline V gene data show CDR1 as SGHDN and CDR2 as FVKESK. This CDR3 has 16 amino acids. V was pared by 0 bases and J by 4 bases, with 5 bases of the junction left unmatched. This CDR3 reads CASSQDPSGVPDTQYF. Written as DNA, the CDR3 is TGTGCCAGCAGCCAAGATCCTAGCGGGGTCCCAGATACGCAGTATTTT.

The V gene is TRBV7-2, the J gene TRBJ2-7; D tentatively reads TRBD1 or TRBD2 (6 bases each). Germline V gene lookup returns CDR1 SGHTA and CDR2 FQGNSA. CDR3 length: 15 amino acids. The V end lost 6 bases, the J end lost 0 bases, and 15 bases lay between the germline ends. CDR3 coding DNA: TGTGCCAGCAGTCAGATGGGGGGCGTCTCCTACGAGCAGTACTTC. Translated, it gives CASSQMGGVSYEQYF.

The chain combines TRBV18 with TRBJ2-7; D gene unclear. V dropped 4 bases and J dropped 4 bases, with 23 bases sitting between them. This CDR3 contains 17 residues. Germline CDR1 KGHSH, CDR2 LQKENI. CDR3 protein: CASSRLRVSEVAYEQYF. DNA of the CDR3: TGTGCCAGCTCACGGTTAAGGGTCAGCGAAGTTGCGTACGAGCAGTACTTC.

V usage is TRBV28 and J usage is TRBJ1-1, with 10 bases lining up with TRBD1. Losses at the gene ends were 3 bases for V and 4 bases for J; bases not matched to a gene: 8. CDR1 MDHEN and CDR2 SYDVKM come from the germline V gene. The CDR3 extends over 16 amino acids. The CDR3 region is CASSFAGTGAFTEAFF. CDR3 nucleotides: TGTGCCAGCAGTTTCGCCGGGACAGGGGCTTTCACTGAAGCTTTCTTT.

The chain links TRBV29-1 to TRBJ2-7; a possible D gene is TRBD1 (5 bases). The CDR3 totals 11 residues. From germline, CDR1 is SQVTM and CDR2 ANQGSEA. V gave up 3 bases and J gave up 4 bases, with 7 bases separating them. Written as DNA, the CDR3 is TGCAGCGTTGATAAGGGGTACGAGCAGTACTTC. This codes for CSVDKGYEQYF.

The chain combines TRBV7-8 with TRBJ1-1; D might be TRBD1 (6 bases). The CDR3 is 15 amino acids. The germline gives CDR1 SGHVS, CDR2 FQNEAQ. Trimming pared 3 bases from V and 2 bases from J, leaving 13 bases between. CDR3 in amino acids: CASSFSRTANTEAFF. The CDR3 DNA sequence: TGTGCCAGCAGCTTTTCACGGACAGCCAACACTGAAGCTTTCTTT.

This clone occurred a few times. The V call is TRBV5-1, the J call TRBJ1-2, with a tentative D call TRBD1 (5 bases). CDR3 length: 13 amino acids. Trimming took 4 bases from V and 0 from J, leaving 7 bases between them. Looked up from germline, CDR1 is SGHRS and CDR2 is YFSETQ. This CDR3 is CASSRTTNYGYTF. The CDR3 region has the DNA TGCGCCAGCAGCCGGACAACTAACTATGGCTACACCTTC.

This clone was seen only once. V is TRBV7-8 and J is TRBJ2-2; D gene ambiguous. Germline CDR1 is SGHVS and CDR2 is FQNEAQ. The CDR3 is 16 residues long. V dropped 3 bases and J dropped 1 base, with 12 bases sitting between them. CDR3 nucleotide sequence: TGTGCCAGCAGCTTGGGAAAACAAGGGAACACCGGGGAGCTGTTTTTT. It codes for CASSLGKQGNTGELFF.

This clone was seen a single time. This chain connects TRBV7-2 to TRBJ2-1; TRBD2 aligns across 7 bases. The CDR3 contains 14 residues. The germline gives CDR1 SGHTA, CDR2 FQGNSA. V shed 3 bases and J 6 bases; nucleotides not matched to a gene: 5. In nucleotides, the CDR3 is TGTGCCAGCAGCTTTGGGGGGGAGGGCAATGAGCAGTTCTTC. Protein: CASSFGGEGNEQFF.

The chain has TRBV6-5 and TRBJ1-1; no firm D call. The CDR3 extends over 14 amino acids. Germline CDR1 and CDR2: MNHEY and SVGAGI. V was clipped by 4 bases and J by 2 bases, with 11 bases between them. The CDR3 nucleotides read TGTGCCAGCAGTTCGGGAGCCACCAACACTGAAGCTTTCTTT. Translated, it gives CASSSGATNTEAFF.

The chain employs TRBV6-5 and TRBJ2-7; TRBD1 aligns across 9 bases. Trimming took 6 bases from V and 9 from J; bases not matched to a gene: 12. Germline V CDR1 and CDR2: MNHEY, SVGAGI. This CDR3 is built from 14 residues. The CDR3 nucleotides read TGTGCCAGCAGACGGACAGGGGCTCTGTTTGGGCAGTACTTC. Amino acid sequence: CASRRTGALFGQYF.

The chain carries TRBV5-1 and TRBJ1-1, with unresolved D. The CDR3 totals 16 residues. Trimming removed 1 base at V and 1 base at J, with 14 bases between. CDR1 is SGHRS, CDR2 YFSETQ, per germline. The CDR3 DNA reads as TGCGCCAGCAGCTTGTCTTTGATCATCGAGAACACTGAAGCTTTCTTT. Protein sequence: CASSLSLIIENTEAFF.

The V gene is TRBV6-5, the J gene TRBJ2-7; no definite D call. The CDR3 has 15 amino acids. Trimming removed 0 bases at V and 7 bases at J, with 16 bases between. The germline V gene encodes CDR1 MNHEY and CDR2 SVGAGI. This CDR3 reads CASSYSSSSAREQYF. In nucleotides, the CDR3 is TGTGCCAGCAGTTACTCGAGTTCATCAGCCCGGGAGCAGTACTTC.

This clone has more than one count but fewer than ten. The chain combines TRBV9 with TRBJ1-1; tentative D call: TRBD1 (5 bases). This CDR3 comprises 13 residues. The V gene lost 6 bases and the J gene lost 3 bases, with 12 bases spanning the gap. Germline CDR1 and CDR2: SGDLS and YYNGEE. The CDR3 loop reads CASKSGTDTEAFF. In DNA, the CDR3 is TGTGCCAGCAAGTCAGGGACTGACACTGAAGCTTTCTTT.

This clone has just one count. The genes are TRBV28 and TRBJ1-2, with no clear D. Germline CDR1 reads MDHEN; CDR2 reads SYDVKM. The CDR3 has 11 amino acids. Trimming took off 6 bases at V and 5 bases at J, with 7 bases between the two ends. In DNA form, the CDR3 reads TGTGCCAGCAGCTCACGATATGGCTACACCTTC. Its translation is CASSSRYGYTF.

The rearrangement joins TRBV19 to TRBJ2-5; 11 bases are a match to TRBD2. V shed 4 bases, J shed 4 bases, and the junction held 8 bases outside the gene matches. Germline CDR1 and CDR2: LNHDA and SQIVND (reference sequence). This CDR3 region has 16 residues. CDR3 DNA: TGTGCCAGTAGTAGGGGTAGCGGGAGGGCCGGAGAGACCCAGTACTTC. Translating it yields CASSRGSGRAGETQYF.

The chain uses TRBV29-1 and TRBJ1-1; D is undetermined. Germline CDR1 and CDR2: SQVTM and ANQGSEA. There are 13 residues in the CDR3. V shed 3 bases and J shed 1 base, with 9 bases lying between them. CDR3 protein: CSVDGRTNTEAFF. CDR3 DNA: TGCAGCGTTGACGGACGGACGAACACTGAAGCTTTCTTT. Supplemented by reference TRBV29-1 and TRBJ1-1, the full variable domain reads SAVISQKPSRDICQRGTSLTIQCQVDSQVTMMFWYRQQPGQSLTLIATANQGSEATYESGFVIDKFPISRPNLTFSTLTVSNMSPEDSSIYLCSVDGRTNTEAFFGQGTRLTVV.

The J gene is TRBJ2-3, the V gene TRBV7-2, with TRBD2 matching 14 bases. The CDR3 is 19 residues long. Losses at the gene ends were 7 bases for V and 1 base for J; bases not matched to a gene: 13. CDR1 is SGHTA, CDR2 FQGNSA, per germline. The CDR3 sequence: CASTNLTSGGAARTDTQYF. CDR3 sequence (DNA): TGTGCCAGCACCAACCTGACTAGCGGGGGGGCCGCGCGCACAGATACGCAGTATTTT.

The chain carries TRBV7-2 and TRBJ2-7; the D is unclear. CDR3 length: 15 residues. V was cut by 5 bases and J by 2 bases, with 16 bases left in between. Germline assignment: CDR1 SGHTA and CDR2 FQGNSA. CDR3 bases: TGTGCCAGCAGCAATGGACCACCCCGAACCTACGAGCAGTACTTC. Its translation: CASSNGPPRTYEQYF.

DNA for the CDR3: TGTGCCAGCAGTAAGGGACAGGGGACTGAAGCTTTCTTT. The encoded protein is CASSKGQGTEAFF. The chain has TRBV6-1 and TRBJ1-1; 10 positions match TRBD1. The CDR3 runs to 13 residues. J gave up 5 bases and V 5 bases, and 2 bases lay outside the gene matches. Germline values: CDR1 MNHNS, CDR2 SASEGT.